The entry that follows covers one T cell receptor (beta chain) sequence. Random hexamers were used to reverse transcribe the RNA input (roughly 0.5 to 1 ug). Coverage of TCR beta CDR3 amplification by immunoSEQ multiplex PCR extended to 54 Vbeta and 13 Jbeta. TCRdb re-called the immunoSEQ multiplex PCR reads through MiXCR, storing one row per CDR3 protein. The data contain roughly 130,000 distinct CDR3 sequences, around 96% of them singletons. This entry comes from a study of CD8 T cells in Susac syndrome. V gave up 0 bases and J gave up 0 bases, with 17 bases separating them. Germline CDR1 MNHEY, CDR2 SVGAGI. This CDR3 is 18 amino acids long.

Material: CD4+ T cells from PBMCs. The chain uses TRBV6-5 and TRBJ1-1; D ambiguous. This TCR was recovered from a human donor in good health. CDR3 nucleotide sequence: TGTGCCAGCAGTTACTCGACCCCGGGTTGGGGTATGAACACTGAAGCTTTCTTT. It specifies CASSYSTPGWGMNTEAFF.